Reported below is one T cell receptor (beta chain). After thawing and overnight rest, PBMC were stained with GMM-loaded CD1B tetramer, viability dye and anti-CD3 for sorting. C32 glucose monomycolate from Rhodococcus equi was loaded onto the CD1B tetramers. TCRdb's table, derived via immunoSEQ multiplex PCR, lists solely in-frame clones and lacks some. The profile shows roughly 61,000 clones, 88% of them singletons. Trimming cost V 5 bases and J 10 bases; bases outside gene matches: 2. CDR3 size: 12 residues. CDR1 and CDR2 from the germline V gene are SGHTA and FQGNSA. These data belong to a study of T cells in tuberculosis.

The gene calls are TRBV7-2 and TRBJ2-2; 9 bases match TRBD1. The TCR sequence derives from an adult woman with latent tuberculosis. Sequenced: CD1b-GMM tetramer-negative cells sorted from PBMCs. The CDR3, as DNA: TGTGCCAGCAGCCGGGACAGGGAGGAGCTGTTTTTT. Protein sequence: CASSRDREELFF.